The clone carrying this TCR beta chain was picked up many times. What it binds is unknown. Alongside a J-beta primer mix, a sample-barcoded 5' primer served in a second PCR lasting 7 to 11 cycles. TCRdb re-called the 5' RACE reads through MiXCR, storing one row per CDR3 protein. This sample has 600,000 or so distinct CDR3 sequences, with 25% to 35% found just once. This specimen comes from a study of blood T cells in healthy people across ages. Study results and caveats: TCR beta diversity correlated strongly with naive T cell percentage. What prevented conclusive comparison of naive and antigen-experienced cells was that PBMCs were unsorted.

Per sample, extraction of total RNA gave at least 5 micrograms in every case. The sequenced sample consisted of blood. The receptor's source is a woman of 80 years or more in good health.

CDR3 protein: CASSLDGTPQETQYF. CDR3 DNA sequence: TGTGCCAGCAGCTTAGATGGGACCCCTCAAGAGACCCAGTACTTC. The chain joins TRBV7-9 to TRBJ2-5, with D perhaps being TRBD1 or TRBD2 (5 bases each). Between the trimmed V and J ends, which lost 1 base and 2 bases, there was a span of 11 bases. The CDR3 spans 15 residues. The V gene's germline CDR1 is SEHNR and CDR2 FQNEAQ (reference sequence).